The 27 T cell receptor beta chains listed next were all sequenced from one sample in a study of neurological immune-mediated disorders. TCRdb re-analysed the 5' RACE reads in MiXCR, keeping a single row per CDR3 protein. The table lists approximately 20,000 distinct CDR3 sequences, around a sixth of them singletons. The sequencing sample was made of CD8+ T cells from blood. The receptors derive from a woman aged 18 to 35 with multiple sclerosis.

This clonotype showed up many times. The chain joins TRBV6-6 to TRBJ2-5; D unresolved. The germline V gene has CDR1 MNHNY and CDR2 SVGAGI (reference sequence). Between the trimmed V and J ends, which lost 7 bases and 1 base, there was a span of 7 bases. There are 12 residues in the CDR3. CDR3 amino acids: CASTVGQETQYF. CDR3 nucleotide sequence: TGTGCCAGCACAGTCGGCCAAGAGACCCAGTACTTC.

This clonotype has at least ten counts. The chain joins TRBV24-1 to TRBJ2-1, with 7 bases matching TRBD2. Germline V gives CDR1 KGHDR, CDR2 SFDVKD. The CDR3 extends over 17 amino acids. After removal of 4 bases from V and 3 bases from J, the junction contained 11 bases not matched to a gene. Here the CDR3 DNA reads TGTGCCACCAGTGAACGATATAGCGGGCAGTACTACAATGAGCAGTTCTTC. Amino acid sequence: CATSERYSGQYYNEQFF.

V gene TRBV23-1 combines with J gene TRBJ2-1; D not certain. TRBV23-1 is an ORF for which the function is uncertain. The CDR3 is made up of 17 amino acids. Trimming cost V 0 bases and J 4 bases, with 16 bases left between them. The chain's CDR3 is CASSQSRSLPPYNEQFF. CDR3 nucleotide sequence: TGCGCCAGCAGTCAATCGCGCAGTCTTCCCCCTTACAATGAGCAGTTCTTC.

This clonotype was recorded at least ten times. The J gene is TRBJ1-4, the V gene TRBV27; D may be TRBD1 (5 bases). The CDR3 extends over 21 amino acids. Germline V CDR1 and CDR2: MNHEY, SMNVEV (reference sequence). The germline V and J ends were trimmed by 0 bases and 2 bases, with 25 bases remaining between them. Here the CDR3 DNA reads TGTGCCAGCAGTTTATCGCCCCCCGGTCAGGGAATAGGCATGACTAATGAAAAACTGTTTTTT. Translation gives CASSLSPPGQGIGMTNEKLFF.

This clonotype appeared many times. The chain is built from TRBV7-9 and TRBJ2-7; D unresolved. The germline V and J ends were trimmed by 1 base and 2 bases, with 3 bases remaining between them. CDR1 and CDR2 from the germline V gene are SEHNR and FQNEAQ (reference sequence). The CDR3 runs to 12 residues. The CDR3 DNA reads TGTGCCAGCAGCTTAGTAGCCTACGAGCAGTACGTC. It translates to CASSLVAYEQYV.

This clonotype was recorded many times. The chain joins TRBV24-1 to TRBJ1-5; 7 bases line up with TRBD1. V shed 9 bases and J 1 base; nucleotides not matched to a gene: 5. The CDR3 spans 14 residues. The germline V gene encodes CDR1 KGHDR and CDR2 SFDVKD. This CDR3 is CATSGTESNQPQHF. The CDR3 coding sequence is TGTGCCACCTCTGGGACAGAGAGCAATCAGCCCCAGCATTTT.

This clonotype was recorded at least ten times. CDR3 sequence (DNA): TGTGCCAGCAGTTCAAACAGGGTTTACGAGCAGTACGTC. Its protein is CASSSNRVYEQYV. The rearrangement uses TRBV12-3 or TRBV12-4 and TRBJ2-7; possibly TRBD1 for D (6 bases). The CDR3 has 13 residues. V lost 4 bases and J 4 bases, leaving 11 bases between the germline ends.

This clonotype was seen many times. V usage is TRBV7-2 and J usage is TRBJ1-2; TRBD1 matches 7 bases. The germline gives CDR1 SGHTA, CDR2 FQGNSA. The V and J ends lost 4 bases and 3 bases, in that order; junction bases with no gene match: 11. This CDR3 is built from 16 residues. The CDR3 reads CASSSYRGGADYGYTF. CDR3 nucleotides: TGTGCCAGCAGCTCTTATAGAGGGGGCGCGGACTATGGCTACACCTTC.

In its sample, this clonotype was seen many times. The rearrangement joins TRBV9 to TRBJ2-5, with D possibly being TRBD2 (5 bases). Germline assignment: CDR1 SGDLS and CDR2 YYNGEE. This CDR3 contains 17 residues. V dropped 0 bases and J dropped 3 bases, with 18 bases sitting between them. The CDR3 DNA sequence: TGTGCCAGCAGCGTAGAAAGAGACTCCCGGGAAAAAGAGACCCAGTACTTC. Protein: CASSVERDSREKETQYF.

This clonotype was seen repeatedly, ten times or more. CDR3 nucleotide sequence: TGTGCCAGCAGTTTAGACAACAACTCTGGGGCCAACGTCCTGACTTTC. Protein: CASSLDNNSGANVLTF. The V gene is TRBV12-3 or TRBV12-4, the J gene TRBJ2-6; no definite D call. CDR3 length: 16 residues. V was trimmed by 1 base and J by 0 bases, leaving 7 bases between them.

This clonotype has a count of ten or more. This rearrangement joins TRBV20-1 to TRBJ2-6, with 10 bases matching TRBD2. Germline CDR1 is DFQATT and CDR2 is SNEGSKA (reference sequence). The trim removed 3 bases at V and 0 bases at J, leaving 8 bases unmatched. The CDR3 loop spans 18 amino acids. CDR3 in DNA: TGCAGTGCTAGTGATAGCGGGGGGTCAAACTCTGGGGCCAACGTCCTGACTTTC. Translated: CSASDSGGSNSGANVLTF.

The V call is TRBV2, the J call TRBJ1-1; the D is unclear. This CDR3 is 11 amino acids long. V was shortened by 8 bases and J by 3 bases, with 7 bases between the two germline ends. Per germline, CDR1 SNHLY and CDR2 FYNNEI. Written as DNA, the CDR3 is TGTGCCAGCGGCTTATACACTGAAGCTTTCTTT. Translation gives CASGLYTEAFF.

The chain carries TRBV10-3 and TRBJ2-2; 9 nucleotides line up with TRBD1. The V gene's germline CDR1 is ENHRY and CDR2 SYGVKD. Unmatched junction bases numbered 2, after V lost 4 bases and J lost 2 bases. The CDR3 contains 15 residues. CDR3 DNA sequence: TGTGCCATCAGTGGGGACAGGGAAAACACCGGGGAGCTGTTTTTT. Its protein is CAISGDRENTGELFF.

The sample holds many counts of this clonotype. A much larger clonotype is one base distant, so this may be a read error. The chain has TRBV7-7 and TRBJ1-1; D gene unclear. Germline V gene sequence: CDR1 SSHAT, CDR2 FNYEAQ (reference sequence). CDR3 size: 13 residues. This CDR3 reads CASSKNRDTEAFF. CDR3 coding DNA: TGTGCTAGCAGCAAAAATAGGGACACTGAAGCTTTCTTT.

The sample holds many counts of this clonotype. The genes are TRBV6-5 and TRBJ2-5; D gene uncertain. CDR1 is MNHEY, CDR2 SVGAGI, per germline. V gave up 0 bases and J gave up 3 bases, with 11 bases separating them. The CDR3 is 15 amino acids. The CDR3 is CASSYSISRKETQYF. DNA of the CDR3: TGTGCCAGCAGTTACTCGATCAGCAGAAAAGAGACCCAGTACTTC.

This clonotype was seen a handful of times. The chain links TRBV5-1 to TRBJ2-3; a weak D match, TRBD2 (7 bases). The V gene's germline CDR1 is SGHRS and CDR2 YFSETQ. V gave up 3 bases and J gave up 2 bases, with 19 bases separating them. The CDR3 length is 17 residues. CDR3 in DNA: TGCGCCAGCAGCTCCTTGGGGGCGGGGGCATCCACAGATACGCAGTATTTT. This codes for CASSSLGAGASTDTQYF. Full variable domain (rest looked up from reference TRBV5-1 and TRBJ2-3): KAGVTQTPRYLIKTRGQQVTLSCSPISGHRSVSWYQQTPGQGLQFLFEYFSETQRNKGNFPGRFSGRQFSNSRSEMNVSTLELGDSALYLCASSSLGAGASTDTQYFGPGTRLTVL.

This chain links TRBV3-1 with TRBJ1-2, with 9 bases lining up with TRBD1. The CDR3 length is 14 residues. V gave up 6 bases and J gave up 4 bases; unmatched junction bases: 6. Per germline, CDR1 LGHDT and CDR2 YNNKEL (reference sequence). CDR3 sequence: CASRNRGRAYGYTF. CDR3 DNA sequence: TGTGCCAGCAGAAACAGGGGGCGGGCCTATGGCTACACCTTC.

This clonotype was counted at least ten times. The genes are TRBV20-1 and TRBJ2-3; D is unresolved. V was cut by 5 bases and J by 6 bases, with 18 bases left in between. The germline V gene has CDR1 DFQATT and CDR2 SNEGSKA (reference sequence). The CDR3 covers 14 residues. The chain's CDR3 is CSARRLAWRDTQYF. The DNA of the CDR3 is TGCAGTGCTCGGCGACTGGCCTGGCGGGATACGCAGTATTTT.

The J gene is TRBJ2-1, the V gene TRBV7-2; TRBD1 matches at 7 bases. Germline lookup yields CDR1 SGHTA and CDR2 FQGNSA. J lost 3 bases, V lost 5 bases, and 10 bases had no gene match. This CDR3 is 16 amino acids long. CDR3 DNA sequence: TGTGCCAGCAGCCCCCGGACAGGCCGGGTCTACAATGAGCAGTTCTTC. This gives the protein CASSPRTGRVYNEQFF. Supplemented by reference TRBV7-2 and TRBJ2-1, the full variable domain reads GAGVSQSPSNKVTEKGKDVELRCDPISGHTALYWYRQSLGQGLEFLIYFQGNSAPDKSGLPSDRFSAERTGGSVSTLTIQRTQQEDSAVYLCASSPRTGRVYNEQFFGPGTRLTVL.

This clonotype came up many times. This chain uses TRBV7-2 with TRBJ1-2; weak D call: TRBD1 (6 bases). V lost 5 bases to trimming and J lost 3 bases, with 10 bases between them. CDR3 size: 13 residues. CDR1 and CDR2 (germline): SGHTA, FQGNSA. The CDR3 bases are TGTGCCAGCAGCACCGGACAGTACTATGGCTACACCTTC. It is translated as CASSTGQYYGYTF.

The V and J genes are TRBV28 and TRBJ1-6; 8 positions agree with TRBD1. After removal of 5 bases from V and 0 bases from J, the junction contained 15 bases not matched to a gene. The CDR3 length is 20 residues. CDR1 is MDHEN and CDR2 is SYDVKM in the germline V gene. The CDR3 bases are TGTGCCAGCAGTACCTCGACAGGGGAGTTTGTCAGCTCCTATAATTCACCCCTCCACTTT. Its protein is CASSTSTGEFVSSYNSPLHF.

This clonotype was seen repeatedly, ten times or more. The rearrangement uses TRBV5-1 and TRBJ1-4; D is possibly TRBD1 (6 bases). The CDR3 contains 18 residues. Per the germline V gene, CDR1 is SGHRS and CDR2 is YFSETQ. V dropped 3 bases and J dropped 5 bases, with 23 bases sitting between them. The CDR3 sequence: CASSSLAVTSGANEKLFF. DNA of the CDR3: TGCGCCAGCAGCTCCTTGGCGGTGACTTCAGGGGCCAATGAAAAACTGTTTTTT.

The gene calls are TRBV7-8 and TRBJ1-5, with 7 positions matching TRBD1. The germline CDR1 and CDR2 sequences are SGHVS and FQNEAQ. The junction had 10 bases not matched to a gene; V was cut back by 5 bases and J by 6 bases. CDR3 length: 15 amino acids. The CDR3 DNA follows: TGTGCCAGCAGCCTAACCACAGGGGCGAGTCAGCCCCAGCATTTT. It encodes CASSLTTGASQPQHF.

The V gene is TRBV19, the J gene TRBJ2-1; D remains unclear. Deletions cut 2 bases from V and 8 bases from J, with 13 bases between. Germline values: CDR1 LNHDA, CDR2 SQIVND (reference sequence). CDR3 size: 14 residues. Here the CDR3 reads CASSIFETQDEQFF. In nucleotides, the CDR3 is TGTGCCAGTAGTATATTCGAGACTCAGGATGAGCAGTTCTTC.

A word on this clonotype: This CDR3 is missing its conserved last phenylalanine or tryptophan, likely due to a read error. This chain connects TRBV12-3 or TRBV12-4 to TRBJ2-3; TRBD2 agrees at 7 bases. The CDR3 covers 11 residues. With V trimmed by 10 bases and J by 9 bases, 7 bases remained unmatched. CDR3 sequence reads: CANTPGGTQYY. CDR3 nucleotides: TGTGCCAACACCCCGGGAGGCACGCAGTATTAT.

Ten or more counts support this clonotype. The V and J genes are TRBV5-4 and TRBJ2-3; no firm D call. V was shortened by 1 base and J by 2 bases, with 14 bases between the two germline ends. The germline V gene encodes CDR1 SGHNT and CDR2 YYREEE (reference sequence). This CDR3 spans 16 amino acids. The CDR3 nucleotides are TGTGCCAGCAGCTTGTACGGTAGCCAGTTCACAGATACGCAGTATTTT. It yields the protein CASSLYGSQFTDTQYF.

This clonotype has at least ten counts. This chain joins TRBV7-9 and TRBJ2-1; D is unclear. This CDR3 is built from 12 residues. Trimming shortened V by 2 bases and J by 7 bases, and 6 bases separated the two germline ends. The germline V gene encodes CDR1 SEHNR and CDR2 FQNEAQ (reference sequence). The CDR3 nucleotides read TGTGCCAGCAGCTTACACGGGAATGAGCAGTTCTTC. It translates to CASSLHGNEQFF.